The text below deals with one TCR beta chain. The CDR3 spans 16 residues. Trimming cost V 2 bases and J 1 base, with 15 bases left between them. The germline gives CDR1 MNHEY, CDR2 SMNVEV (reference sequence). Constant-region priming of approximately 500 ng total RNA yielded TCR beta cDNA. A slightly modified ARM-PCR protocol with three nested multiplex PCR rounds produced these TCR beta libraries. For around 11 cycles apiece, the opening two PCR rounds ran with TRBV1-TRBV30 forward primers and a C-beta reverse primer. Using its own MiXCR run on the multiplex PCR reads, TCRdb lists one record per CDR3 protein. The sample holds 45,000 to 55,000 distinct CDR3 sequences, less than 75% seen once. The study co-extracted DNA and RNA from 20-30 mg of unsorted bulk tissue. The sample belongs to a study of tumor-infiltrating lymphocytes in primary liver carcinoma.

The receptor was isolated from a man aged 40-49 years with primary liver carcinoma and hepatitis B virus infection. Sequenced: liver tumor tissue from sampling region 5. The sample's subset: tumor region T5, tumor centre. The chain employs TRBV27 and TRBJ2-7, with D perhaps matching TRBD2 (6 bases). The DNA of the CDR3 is TGTGCCAGCAGTTTACCCCGGGACTGGGGTTCCTACGAGCAGTACTTC. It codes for CASSLPRDWGSYEQYF.